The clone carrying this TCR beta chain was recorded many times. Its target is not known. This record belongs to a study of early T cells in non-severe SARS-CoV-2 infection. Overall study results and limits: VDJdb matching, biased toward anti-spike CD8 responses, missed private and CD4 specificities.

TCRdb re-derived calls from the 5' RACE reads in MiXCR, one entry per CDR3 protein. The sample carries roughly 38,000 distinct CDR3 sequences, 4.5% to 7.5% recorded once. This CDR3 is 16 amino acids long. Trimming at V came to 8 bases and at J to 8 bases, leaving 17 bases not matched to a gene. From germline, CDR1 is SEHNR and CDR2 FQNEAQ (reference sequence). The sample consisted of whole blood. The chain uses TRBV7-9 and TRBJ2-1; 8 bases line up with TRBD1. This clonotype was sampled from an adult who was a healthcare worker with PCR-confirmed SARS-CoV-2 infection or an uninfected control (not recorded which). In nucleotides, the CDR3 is TGTGCCAGCTGGGGACAGGACAGCCTCGGATCGGATGAGCAGTTCTTC. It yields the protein CASWGQDSLGSDEQFF.